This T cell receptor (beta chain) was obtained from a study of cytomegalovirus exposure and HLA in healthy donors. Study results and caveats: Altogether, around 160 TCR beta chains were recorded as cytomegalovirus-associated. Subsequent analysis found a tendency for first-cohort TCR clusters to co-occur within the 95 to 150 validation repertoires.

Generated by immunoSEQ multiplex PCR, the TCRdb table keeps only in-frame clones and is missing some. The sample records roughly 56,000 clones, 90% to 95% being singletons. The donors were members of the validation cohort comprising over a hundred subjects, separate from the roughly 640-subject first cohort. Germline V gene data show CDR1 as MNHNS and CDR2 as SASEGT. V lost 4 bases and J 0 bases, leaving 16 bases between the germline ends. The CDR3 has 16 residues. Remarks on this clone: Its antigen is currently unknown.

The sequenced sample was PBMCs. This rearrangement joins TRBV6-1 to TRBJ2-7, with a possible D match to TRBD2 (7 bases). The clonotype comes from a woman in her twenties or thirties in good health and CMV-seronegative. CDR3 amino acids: CASSGGGRTDSYEQYF. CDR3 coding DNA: TGTGCCAGCAGTGGGGGGGGGCGTACGGACTCCTACGAGCAGTACTTC.